This T cell receptor beta chain comes out of a study of blood T cell repertoires in COVID-19. Across the whole study: Both acute and convalescent COVID-19 samples were obtained from the United States, Italy and Spain. In each case, the material was cDNA or gDNA derived from T cells, B-cell-depleted T cells, or PBMCs.

Assay used: immunoSEQ multiplex PCR; TCRdb lists only in-frame clones, some missing. The repertoire has 250,000 to 350,000 clones, around 85% of them found once; the top ten carry approximately 0.94%. This clone was detected many times. One end of the junction is discordant with germline, which a read error may explain. Seattle's enrolled individuals joined amid active infection and were then monitored longitudinally. What was sequenced was peripheral blood. The TCR comes from a human donor with COVID-19, enrolled during active disease. The donor label of this sample is uncertain.

The CDR3 nucleotides are TGTGCCAGAAGTGTAGGACAGGGCGATGGCTATGGCTACACCTTC. Translated: CARSVGQGDGYGYTF. This sequence joins TRBV2 and TRBJ1-2; 8 nucleotides line up with TRBD1. CDR3 length: 15 amino acids. The germline V gene has CDR1 SNHLY and CDR2 FYNNEI.